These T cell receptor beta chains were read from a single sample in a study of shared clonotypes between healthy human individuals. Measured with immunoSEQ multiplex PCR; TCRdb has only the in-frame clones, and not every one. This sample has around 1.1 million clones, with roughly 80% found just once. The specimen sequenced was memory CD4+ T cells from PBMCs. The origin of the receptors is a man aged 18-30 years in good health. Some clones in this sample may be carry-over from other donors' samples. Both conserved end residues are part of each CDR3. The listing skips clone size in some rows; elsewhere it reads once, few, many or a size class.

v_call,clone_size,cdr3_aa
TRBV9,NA,CASSVANTDTQYF
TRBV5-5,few,CASSIDGYRETQYF
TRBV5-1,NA,CASSLGAGTLNEQFF
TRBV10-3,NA,CAISDPRLARGGEAFF
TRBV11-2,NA,CASSFTAYGYTF
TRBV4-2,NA,CASSQEPSLPNEQFF
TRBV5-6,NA,CASSLIWTGDYEQYF
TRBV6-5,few,CASTEDRGSTEAFF
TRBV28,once,CASSLLGQLYGYTF
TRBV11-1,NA,CASSLMAGGSYEQYF
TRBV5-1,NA,CASSFGGRETQYF
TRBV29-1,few,CSVDPGLAVNEQFF
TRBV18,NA,CASSEGTGLNGYTF
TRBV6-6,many,CASSYGSGAGEKLFF
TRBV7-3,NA,CASSLSIPIAGNEQFF
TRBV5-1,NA,CASSPQGPSSSGNTIYF
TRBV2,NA,CASSLNWRSGYGYTF
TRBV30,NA,CAWSVLTFDLYQETQYF
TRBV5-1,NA,CASSLQTGEVEQYF
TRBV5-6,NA,CASSWTDRGSGYTF
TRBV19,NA,CASTPGVSNQPQHF
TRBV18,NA,CASSPLMDQPQHF
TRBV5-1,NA,CASSLLQGKTQYF
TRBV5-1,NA,CASSPVPGTTSYEQYF
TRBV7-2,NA,CASSRDGNTEAFF
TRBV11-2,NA,CASSPGTGGRVTDTQYF
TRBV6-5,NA,CASSSVRGEEQYF
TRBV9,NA,CASSPGQIGHTEAFF
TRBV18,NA,CASSPPGGEQYF
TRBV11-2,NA,CASSLDAGGAYNEQFF
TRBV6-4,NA,CASSYHIPGGGNQPQHF
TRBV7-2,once,CASSLVALGGETQYF
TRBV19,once,CASSIDGDQPQHF
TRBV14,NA,CASSPVTGTSGRAREQFF
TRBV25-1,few,CASSVPGSNQPQHF
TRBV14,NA,CASSLILGDRMYF
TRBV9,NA,CASSGRSFEGAELTGELFF
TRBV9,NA,CASSVVAGVFNEQFF
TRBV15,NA,CATGESITHLYTF
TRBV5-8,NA,CASSSEGRSTDTQYF
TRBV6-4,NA,CASSAGTGQSDTQYF
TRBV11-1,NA,CASSRETAGGETQYF
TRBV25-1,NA,CASSGLAGGAVNEQFF
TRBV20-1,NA,CSVFGRNTIYF
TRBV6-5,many,CASSYRALQAQTQYF